This is a list of T cell receptor beta chains from one sample in a study of radiotherapy plus CTLA-4 blockade in lung cancer. TCRdb's table, derived via immunoSEQ multiplex PCR, lists solely in-frame clones and lacks some. The sample holds 90,000 to 100,000 clones, roughly 74% seen once. The sequencing used peripheral blood, collected from a patient treated with radiotherapy plus ipilimumab. These receptors all come from a human donor with non-small cell lung cancer who had a partial response to radiotherapy plus ipilimumab. Some clones in this sample may be carry-over from other donors' samples. The CDR3 runs from the conserved cysteine through the conserved F or W. D genes are given only for firm matches. Only part of the rows carry a size: once, few, many, or a class if the clone is expanded.

J | V | D | size | DNA | CDR3
TRBJ1-2 | TRBV19 | - | - | TGTGCCAGTAGCCTGGGAGGGGGGGCGTCTAACTATGGCTACACCTTC | CASSLGGGASNYGYTF
TRBJ2-7 | TRBV6-1 | TRBD2 | - | TGTGCCAGCAGCCTCACTAGCGGGGCGACCTACGAGCAGTACTTC | CASSLTSGATYEQYF
TRBJ2-5 | TRBV7-9 | TRBD1 | - | TGTGCCAGCAGCTCGCGACCCACAGGGGGTGGAGAGACCCAGTACTTC | CASSSRPTGGGETQYF
TRBJ1-4 | TRBV9 | TRBD1 | - | TGTGCCAGCAGCGAAAGGACAGGAAATAATGAAAAACTGTTTTTT | CASSERTGNNEKLFF
TRBJ2-5 | TRBV13 | - | once | TGTGCCAGCAGCCTAGGACAGAGAGAGACCCAGTACTTC | CASSLGQRETQYF
TRBJ1-5 | TRBV7-2 | - | - | TGTGCCAGCAGCTTGAAAGGGGATCAGCCCCAGCATTTT | CASSLKGDQPQHF
TRBJ1-6 | TRBV19 | - | few | TGTGCCAGTAGTCCTCAGGCCTCGAATTCACCCCTCCACTTT | CASSPQASNSPLHF
TRBJ2-1 | TRBV7-9 | TRBD2 | once | TGTGCCAGCAGCTCCCAGGGAGGGGCCAATGAGCAGTTCTTC | CASSSQGGANEQFF
TRBJ2-5 | TRBV18 | TRBD2 | - | TGTGCCAGCTCACCACAGAGCCTAGCGGGAGTCGGAGGAGAGACCCAGTACTTC | CASSPQSLAGVGGETQYF
TRBJ2-5 | TRBV19 | TRBD1 | - | TGTGCCACCCAACAGGGGGCGCATGGAGAGACCCAGTACTTC | CATQQGAHGETQYF
TRBJ1-1 | TRBV18 | TRBD1 | - | TGTGCCAGCTCACCTGCCGGACAGGGCGCCACTGAAGCTTTCTTT | CASSPAGQGATEAFF
TRBJ2-1 | TRBV4-1 | - | - | TGCGCCAGCAGCCAAGAGAAGACTTACAATGAGCAGTTCTTC | CASSQEKTYNEQFF
TRBJ2-2 | TRBV5-4 | TRBD1 | once | TGTGCCAGCAGCGTGCCGGGACAGGTCGCTACCGGGGAGCTGTTTTTT | CASSVPGQVATGELFF
TRBJ2-7 | TRBV4-2 | TRBD2 | - | TGTGCCAGCAGCCAAGATATAGCGGGAGTTGGCGAGCAGTACTTC | CASSQDIAGVGEQYF
TRBJ2-3 | TRBV28 | TRBD2 | - | TGTGCCAGCAGTTTCCGGACTAGCGGGTCCACAGATACGCAGTATTTT | CASSFRTSGSTDTQYF
TRBJ2-6 | TRBV18 | TRBD1 | - | TGTGCCAGCTCACCCGACAGGGCTGGGGCCAACGTCCTGACTTTC | CASSPDRAGANVLTF
TRBJ2-5 | TRBV7-9 | - | - | TGTGCCAGCAGCTTACTGGGGGCGACCGAGACCCAGTACTTC | CASSLLGATETQYF